This TCR beta chain emerged from a study of cytomegalovirus exposure and HLA in healthy donors. Study results and limitations: Rare TCR sequences dominated, though some public TCRs recurred in many donors. Common viral pathogens seemed to be connected with several of the most significant clusters, according to a later analysis.

The study ran its PCR with 60 Vbeta and 13 Jbeta primers. Per the original data handling: Approximately 11 million of roughly 81 million unique TCR beta chains were shared, per a later count. Method: immunoSEQ multiplex PCR; TCRdb's copy keeps in-frame clones and lacks some. V and J calls and clone size are given by that table; D and trimming were obtained from the DNA. The data hold roughly 90,000 clones, with under 80% observed a single time. V was trimmed by 0 bases and J by 3 bases, leaving 6 bases between them. The germline V gene encodes CDR1 SGHDN and CDR2 FVKESK. The CDR3 is 14 residues long. Note on this clone: Its specificity is not known.

This TCR was sampled from a man between 25 and 39 years old in good health and CMV-seropositive. The sequenced sample consisted of PBMCs. The chain carries TRBV14 and TRBJ2-1; the D gene is possibly TRBD2 (5 bases). CDR3 sequence (DNA): TGTGCCAGCAGCCAAGAAGACTACTACAATGAGCAGTTCTTC. This encodes CASSQEDYYNEQFF.